The T cell receptor beta chain described here comes from a study of CD8+ T cells in alopecia areata. Study-level background: Oral tofacitinib, 5 to 10 mg twice daily, was given in an open-label trial. Patients given treatment had severity scored by the percentage of scalp area affected.

The treatment was: oral pan-JAK inhibitor, 5-10 mg twice daily. The investigators collected lesional scalp punch biopsies and peripheral blood from alopecia areata patients. The study, taken as a whole, reports: Lesional tissue from the scalp (especially in alopecia totalis/universalis) showed higher clonality than normal scalp.

This clone was picked up a small number of times. Its specificity is unknown. Once RNA had been extracted, it was reverse transcribed into cDNA to act as the sequencing template. Using immunoSEQ multiplex PCR, the repertoire was profiled, and TCRdb retains in-frame clones only, with some absent. The sample contains 150,000 to 200,000 clones, roughly 60% of which appear only once. The germline V gene has CDR1 SGDLS and CDR2 YYNGEE. This CDR3 comprises 13 residues. Trimming pared 0 bases from V and 5 bases from J, leaving 8 bases between. The sequence was obtained from a human donor with alopecia areata. The sample here was CD4+ T cells sorted from blood, taken at week 24, from a patient treated with tofacitinib. V usage is TRBV9 and J usage is TRBJ2-5; D call uncertain. CDR3 DNA: TGTGCCAGCAGCGTAGATTCCCGGGAGACCCAGTACTTC. Translated: CASSVDSRETQYF.